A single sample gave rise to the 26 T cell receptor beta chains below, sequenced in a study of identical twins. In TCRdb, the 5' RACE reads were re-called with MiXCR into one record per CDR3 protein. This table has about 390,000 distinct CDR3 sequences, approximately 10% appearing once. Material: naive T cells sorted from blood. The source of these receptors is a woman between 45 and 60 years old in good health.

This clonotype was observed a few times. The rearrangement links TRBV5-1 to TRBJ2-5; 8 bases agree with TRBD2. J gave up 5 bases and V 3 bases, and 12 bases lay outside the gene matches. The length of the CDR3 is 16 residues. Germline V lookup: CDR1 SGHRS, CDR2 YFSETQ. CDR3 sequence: CASSSVAGREGETQYF. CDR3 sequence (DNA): TGCGCCAGCAGCTCCGTAGCGGGAAGGGAAGGGGAGACCCAGTACTTC.

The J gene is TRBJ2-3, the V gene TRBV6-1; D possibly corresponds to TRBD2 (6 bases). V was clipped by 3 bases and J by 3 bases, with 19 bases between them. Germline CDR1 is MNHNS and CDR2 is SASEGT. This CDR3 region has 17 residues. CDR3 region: CASSDPTNRGLTDTQYF. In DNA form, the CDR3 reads TGTGCCAGCAGTGATCCGACTAATCGGGGACTGACAGATACGCAGTATTTT.

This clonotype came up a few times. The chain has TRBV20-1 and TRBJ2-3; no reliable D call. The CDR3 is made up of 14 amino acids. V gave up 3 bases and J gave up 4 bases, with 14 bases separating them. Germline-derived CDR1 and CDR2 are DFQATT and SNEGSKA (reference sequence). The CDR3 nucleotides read TGCAGTGCTAGCGTAGGCCGCCGCGCAGATACGCAGTATTTT. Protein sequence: CSASVGRRADTQYF.

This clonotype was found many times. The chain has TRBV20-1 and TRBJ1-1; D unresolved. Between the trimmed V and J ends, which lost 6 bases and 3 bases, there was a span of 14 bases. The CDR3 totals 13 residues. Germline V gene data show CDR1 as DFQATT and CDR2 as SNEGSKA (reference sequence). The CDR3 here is CSARTPTYTEAFF. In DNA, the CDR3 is TGCAGTGCGAGGACCCCTACTTACACTGAAGCTTTCTTT.

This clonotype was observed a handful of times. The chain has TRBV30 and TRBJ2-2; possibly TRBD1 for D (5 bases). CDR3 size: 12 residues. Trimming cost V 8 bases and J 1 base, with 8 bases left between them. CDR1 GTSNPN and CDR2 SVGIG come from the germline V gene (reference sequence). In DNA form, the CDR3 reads TGTGCCGTCAGGGAGAACACCGGGGAGCTGTTTTTT. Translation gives CAVRENTGELFF.

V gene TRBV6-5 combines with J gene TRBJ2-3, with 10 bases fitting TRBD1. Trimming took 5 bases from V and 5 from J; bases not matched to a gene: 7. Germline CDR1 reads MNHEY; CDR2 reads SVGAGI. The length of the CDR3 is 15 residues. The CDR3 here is CASSKTGGSVDTQYF. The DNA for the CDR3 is TGTGCCAGCAGTAAGACAGGGGGCAGCGTAGATACGCAGTATTTT.

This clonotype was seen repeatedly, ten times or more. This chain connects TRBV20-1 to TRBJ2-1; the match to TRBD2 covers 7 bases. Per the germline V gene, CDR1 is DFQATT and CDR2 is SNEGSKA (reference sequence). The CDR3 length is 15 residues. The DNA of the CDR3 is TGCAGCGGGGGGAAACCTAGCGGTGGTAACAATGAGCAGTTCTTC. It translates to CSGGKPSGGNNEQFF.

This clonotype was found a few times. In DNA, the CDR3 is TGCAGTGCTGAGGGCGAAGGCAATGAGCAGTTCTTC. Protein: CSAEGEGNEQFF. This rearrangement joins TRBV20-1 to TRBJ2-1; D is possibly TRBD2 (5 bases). The V and J ends lost 5 bases and 6 bases respectively, with 11 bases between them. CDR3 size: 12 residues. CDR1 is DFQATT, CDR2 SNEGSKA, per germline (reference sequence).

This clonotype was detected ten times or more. CDR3 in amino acids: CSAREGFYAPQHF. CDR3 DNA sequence: TGCAGTGCTAGAGAAGGGTTCTACGCGCCCCAGCATTTT. This chain joins TRBV20-1 and TRBJ1-5; D gene unclear. Germline CDR1 is DFQATT and CDR2 is SNEGSKA (reference sequence). The V and J ends lost 0 bases and 9 bases respectively, with 12 bases between them. This CDR3 contains 13 residues.

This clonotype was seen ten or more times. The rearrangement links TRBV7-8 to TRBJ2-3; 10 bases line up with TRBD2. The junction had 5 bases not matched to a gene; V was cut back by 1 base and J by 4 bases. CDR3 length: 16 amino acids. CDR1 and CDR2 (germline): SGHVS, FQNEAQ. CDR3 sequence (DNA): TGTGCCAGCAGCTTAGGGAGCGGGAGGGGATCAGATACGCAGTATTTT. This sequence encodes CASSLGSGRGSDTQYF.

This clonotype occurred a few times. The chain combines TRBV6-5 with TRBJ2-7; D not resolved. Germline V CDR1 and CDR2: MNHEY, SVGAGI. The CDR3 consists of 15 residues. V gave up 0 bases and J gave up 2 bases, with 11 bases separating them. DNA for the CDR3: TGTGCCAGCAGTTACTCGCCAGTAGACACCTACGAGCAGTACTTC. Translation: CASSYSPVDTYEQYF.

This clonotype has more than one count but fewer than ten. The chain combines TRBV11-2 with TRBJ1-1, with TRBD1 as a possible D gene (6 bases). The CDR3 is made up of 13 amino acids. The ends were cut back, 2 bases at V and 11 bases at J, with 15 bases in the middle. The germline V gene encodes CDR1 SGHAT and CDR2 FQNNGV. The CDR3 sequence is CASSLSFTGFAFF. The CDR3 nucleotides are TGTGCCAGCAGCTTAAGTTTTACAGGGTTTGCTTTCTTT.

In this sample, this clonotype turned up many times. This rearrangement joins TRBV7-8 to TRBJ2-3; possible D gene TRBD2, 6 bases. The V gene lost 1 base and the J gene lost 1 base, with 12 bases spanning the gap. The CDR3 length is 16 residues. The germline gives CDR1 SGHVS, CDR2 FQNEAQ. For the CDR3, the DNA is TGTGCCAGCAGCTTAGGAGCGGGTCAAGGCACAGATACGCAGTATTTT. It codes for CASSLGAGQGTDTQYF.

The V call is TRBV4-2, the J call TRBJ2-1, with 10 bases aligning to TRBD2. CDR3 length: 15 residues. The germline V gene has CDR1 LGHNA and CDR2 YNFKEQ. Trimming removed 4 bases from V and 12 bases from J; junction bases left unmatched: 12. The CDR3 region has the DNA TGTGCCAGCAGCCGACTCGAGCGGGAGGGCGCCCGGCAGTTCTTC. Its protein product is CASSRLEREGARQFF.

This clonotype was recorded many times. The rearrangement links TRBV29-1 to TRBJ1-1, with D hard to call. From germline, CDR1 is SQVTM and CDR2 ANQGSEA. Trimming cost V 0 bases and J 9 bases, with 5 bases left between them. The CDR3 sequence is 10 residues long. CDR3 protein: CSVEDPQAFF. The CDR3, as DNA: TGCAGCGTTGAAGATCCCCAAGCTTTCTTT.

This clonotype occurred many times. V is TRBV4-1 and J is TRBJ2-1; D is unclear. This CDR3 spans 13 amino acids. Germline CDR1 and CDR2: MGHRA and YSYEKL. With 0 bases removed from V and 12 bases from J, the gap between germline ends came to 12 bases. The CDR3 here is CASSQDSSLGQFF. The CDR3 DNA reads TGCGCCAGCAGCCAAGATTCGAGTCTTGGGCAGTTCTTC.

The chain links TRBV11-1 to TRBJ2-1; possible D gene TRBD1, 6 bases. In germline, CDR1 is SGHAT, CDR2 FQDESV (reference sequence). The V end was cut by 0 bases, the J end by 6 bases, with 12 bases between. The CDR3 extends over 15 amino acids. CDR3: CASSLARQVGNEQFF. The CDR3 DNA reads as TGTGCCAGCAGCTTAGCGCGACAGGTGGGCAATGAGCAGTTCTTC.

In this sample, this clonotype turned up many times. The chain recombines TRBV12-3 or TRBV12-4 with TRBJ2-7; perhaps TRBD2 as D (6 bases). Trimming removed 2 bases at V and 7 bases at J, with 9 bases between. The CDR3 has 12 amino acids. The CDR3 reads CASSLNGGEQYV. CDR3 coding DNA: TGTGCCAGCAGTTTAAACGGGGGTGAGCAGTACGTC.

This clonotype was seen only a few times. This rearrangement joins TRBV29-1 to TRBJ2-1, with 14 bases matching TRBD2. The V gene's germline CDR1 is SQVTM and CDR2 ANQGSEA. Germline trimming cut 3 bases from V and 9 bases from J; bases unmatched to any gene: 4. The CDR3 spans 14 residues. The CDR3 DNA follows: TGCAGCGTTGAGGGACTAGCGGGAGCTGTTGAGCAGTTCTTC. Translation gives CSVEGLAGAVEQFF.

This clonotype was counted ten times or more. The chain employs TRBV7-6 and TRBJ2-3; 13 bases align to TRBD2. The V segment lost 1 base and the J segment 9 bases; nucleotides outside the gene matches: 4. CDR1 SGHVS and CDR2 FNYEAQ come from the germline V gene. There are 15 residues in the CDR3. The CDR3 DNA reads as TGTGCCAGCAGCTTAGGGACTAGCGGGAGTGGGACGCAGTATTTT. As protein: CASSLGTSGSGTQYF.

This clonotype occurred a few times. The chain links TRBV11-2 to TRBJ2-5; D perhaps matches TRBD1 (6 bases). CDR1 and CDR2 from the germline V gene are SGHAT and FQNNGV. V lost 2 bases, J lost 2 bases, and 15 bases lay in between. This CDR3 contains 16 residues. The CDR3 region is CASSLRTGMEQETQYF. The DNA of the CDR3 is TGTGCCAGCAGCTTAAGAACAGGGATGGAGCAAGAGACCCAGTACTTC.

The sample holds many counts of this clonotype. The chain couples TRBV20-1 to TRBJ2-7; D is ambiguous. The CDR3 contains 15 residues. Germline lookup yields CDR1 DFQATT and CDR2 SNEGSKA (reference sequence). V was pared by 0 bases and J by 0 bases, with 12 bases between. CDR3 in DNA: TGCAGTGCTAGAGATAAATGGTTGAGCTCCTACGAGCAGTACTTC. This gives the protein CSARDKWLSSYEQYF.

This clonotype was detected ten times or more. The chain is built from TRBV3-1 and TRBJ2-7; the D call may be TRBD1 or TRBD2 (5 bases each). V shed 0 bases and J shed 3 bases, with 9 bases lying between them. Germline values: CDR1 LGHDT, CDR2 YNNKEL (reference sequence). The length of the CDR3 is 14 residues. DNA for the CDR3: TGTGCCAGCAGCCAAGATGGGGGTAGCTACGAGCAGTACGTC. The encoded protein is CASSQDGGSYEQYV.

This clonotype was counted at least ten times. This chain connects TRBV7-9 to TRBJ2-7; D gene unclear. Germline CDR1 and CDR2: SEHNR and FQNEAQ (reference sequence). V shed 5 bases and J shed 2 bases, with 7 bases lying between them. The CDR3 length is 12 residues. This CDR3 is CASSQTTYEQYV. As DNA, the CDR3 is TGTGCCAGCAGCCAAACAACCTACGAGCAGTACGTC.

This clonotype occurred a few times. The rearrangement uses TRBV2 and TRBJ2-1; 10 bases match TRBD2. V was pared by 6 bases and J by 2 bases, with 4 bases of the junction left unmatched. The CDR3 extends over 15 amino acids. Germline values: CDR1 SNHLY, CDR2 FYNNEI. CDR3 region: CASRASGRAYNEQFF. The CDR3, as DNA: TGTGCCAGCAGGGCAAGCGGGAGGGCCTACAATGAGCAGTTCTTC.

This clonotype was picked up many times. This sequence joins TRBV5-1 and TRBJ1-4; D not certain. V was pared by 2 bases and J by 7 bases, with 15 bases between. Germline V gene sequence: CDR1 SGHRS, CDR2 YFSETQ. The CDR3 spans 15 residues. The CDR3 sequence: CASSFLRTGGEKLFF. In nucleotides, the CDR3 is TGCGCCAGCAGCTTCCTACGGACCGGAGGTGAAAAACTGTTTTTT.